Listed below are T cell receptor beta chains from one sample, sequenced in a study of OX40 agonist ivuxolimab in advanced cancers. Measured with immunoSEQ multiplex PCR; TCRdb has only the in-frame clones, and not every one. Of 55,000 to 70,000 clones listed, roughly 87% are singletons. The material sequenced was CD4+ or CD8+ T cells sorted from blood, taken in a trial of the OX40 agonist ivuxolimab. The source is an adult with an advanced solid tumor such as melanoma, head and neck, liver or kidney cancer. The CDR3 runs from the conserved cysteine through the conserved F or W. D genes are given only for firm matches. Size tells how often a clone was seen (once, few, many) or the class of an expanded clone, and some rows leave it out.

NA,TRBV2,TRBJ1-2,NA,CASTKRQGYTF,TGTGCCAGCACCAAGAGACAGGGCTACACCTTC
NA,TRBV29-1,TRBJ1-3,NA,CSVIPFSGNTIYF,TGCAGCGTTATCCCCTTCTCTGGAAACACCATATATTTT
NA,TRBV5-1,TRBJ2-6,few,CASSLSRTGTSGANVLTF,TGCGCCAGCAGCTTGTCCCGGACGGGAACCTCTGGGGCCAACGTCCTGACTTTC
NA,TRBV7-9,TRBJ2-1,NA,CASSSPGLGSYNEQFF,TGTGCCAGCAGCTCACCCGGACTTGGCTCCTACAATGAGCAGTTCTTC
NA,TRBV4-1,TRBJ2-5,NA,CASSHRGGVEETQYF,TGCGCCAGCAGCCATAGGGGGGGAGTCGAAGAGACCCAGTACTTC
NA,TRBV5-1,TRBJ2-1,NA,CASSLYQGGYNEQFF,TGCGCCAGCAGCTTGTACCAGGGGGGGTACAATGAGCAGTTCTTC
NA,TRBV30,TRBJ1-2,NA,CAWSPPQGRDYGYTF,TGTGCCTGGAGCCCCCCCCAAGGCCGAGACTATGGCTACACCTTC
TRBD1,TRBV5-1,TRBJ2-7,NA,CASSLGDREGQYF,TGCGCCAGCAGCTTGGGGGACAGGGAAGGGCAGTACTTC
NA,TRBV7-9,TRBJ2-5,NA,CASSLGSGGHQETQYF,TGTGCCAGCAGCCTAGGGTCTGGGGGGCACCAAGAGACCCAGTACTTC
NA,TRBV7-2,TRBJ2-7,NA,CASSLADQTGEQYF,TGTGCCAGCAGCTTAGCCGACCAGACGGGAGAGCAGTACTTC
TRBD2,TRBV7-2,TRBJ2-3,NA,CASSLSPGGGARTDTQYF,TGTGCCAGCAGCTTATCCCCTGGCGGGGGGGCGAGGACAGATACGCAGTATTTT
NA,TRBV10-1,TRBJ2-7,NA,CASSESARSVPYEQYF,TGCGCCAGCAGTGAGTCGGCCAGATCTGTCCCCTACGAGCAGTACTTC
TRBD2,TRBV7-2,TRBJ2-1,NA,CASSLEGLANEQFF,TGTGCCAGCAGCTTAGAAGGACTAGCTAATGAGCAGTTCTTC
NA,TRBV28,TRBJ1-2,NA,CASTPPEGYNYGYTF,TGTGCCAGCACTCCACCCGAGGGGTACAACTATGGCTACACCTTC
NA,TRBV11-2,TRBJ2-1,NA,CASSLVAGQAYNEQFF,TGTGCCAGCAGCTTAGTGGCAGGGCAGGCCTACAATGAGCAGTTCTTC
NA,TRBV7-2,TRBJ2-1,NA,CASSLSGGYDNEQFF,TGTGCCAGCAGCTTATCCGGGGGCTACGACAATGAGCAGTTCTTC
TRBD2,TRBV30,TRBJ2-2,NA,CAWSRGTSPNWGTGELFF,TGTGCCTGGAGCCGAGGGACTAGCCCAAACTGGGGCACCGGGGAGCTGTTTTTT
NA,TRBV7-2,TRBJ1-1,NA,CASSLVAALNTEAFF,TGTGCCAGCAGCTTAGTGGCCGCTTTGAACACTGAAGCTTTCTTT
NA,TRBV5-6,TRBJ1-5,NA,CASSLGGARQPQHF,TGTGCCAGCAGCTTGGGGGGGGCGAGGCAGCCCCAGCATTTT
NA,TRBV11-2,TRBJ2-7,NA,CASSSRPLAGEQYF,TGTGCCAGCAGTTCCCGGCCGTTAGCAGGGGAGCAGTACTTC
TRBD2,TRBV9,TRBJ2-7,few,CASSEGLASTYEQYF,TGTGCCAGCAGCGAGGGACTAGCGAGTACCTACGAGCAGTACTTC
TRBD2,TRBV11-1,TRBJ2-5,once,CASSPGGGQETQYF,TGTGCCAGCAGCCCCGGCGGGGGGCAAGAGACCCAGTACTTC
TRBD1,TRBV5-4,TRBJ1-2,NA,CASSLVGARDRGYGYTF,TGTGCCAGCAGCTTGGTTGGCGCAAGAGACAGGGGCTATGGCTACACCTTC
TRBD1,TRBV5-1,TRBJ2-3,NA,CASSAGTGGGTDTQYF,TGCGCCAGCAGCGCGGGGACAGGGGGCGGCACAGATACGCAGTATTTT
NA,TRBV14,TRBJ2-3,NA,CASSPGGTDTQYF,TGTGCCAGCAGCCCGGGTGGCACAGATACGCAGTATTTT
TRBD2,TRBV10-3,TRBJ2-2,NA,CAITDSGRAGGELFF,TGTGCCATCACCGATAGCGGGAGGGCCGGCGGGGAGCTGTTTTTT
NA,TRBV11-2,TRBJ1-5,NA,CASSLQGSDQPQHF,TGTGCCAGCAGCTTACAGGGATCGGATCAGCCCCAGCATTTT
NA,TRBV6-5,TRBJ2-1,NA,CASRGTQRGYNEQFF,TGTGCCAGCAGGGGGACCCAACGGGGGTACAATGAGCAGTTCTTC
NA,TRBV6-5,TRBJ1-2,NA,CASSYGRTTYGYTF,TGTGCCAGCAGTTACGGCAGGACGACCTATGGCTACACCTTC
NA,TRBV2,TRBJ1-5,few,CASSAQSNQPQHF,TGTGCCAGCAGTGCCCAGAGCAATCAGCCCCAGCATTTT
TRBD2,TRBV6-6,TRBJ2-6,NA,CASSSAGGAGANVLTF,TGTGCCAGCAGTTCCGCGGGAGGCGCTGGGGCCAACGTCCTGACTTTC
NA,TRBV28,TRBJ1-1,NA,CASSSVGLNTEAFF,TGTGCCAGCAGCTCCGTGGGCCTAAACACTGAAGCTTTCTTT
TRBD1,TRBV5-1,TRBJ1-5,NA,CASSPTGGGQPQHF,TGCGCCAGCAGCCCGACAGGGGGCGGTCAGCCCCAGCATTTT
NA,TRBV11-3,TRBJ2-3,NA,CASSLGVSDTQYF,TGTGCCAGCAGCTTAGGAGTTTCAGATACGCAGTATTTT
TRBD1,TRBV5-1,TRBJ2-6,NA,CASGNRGSGANVLTF,TGCGCCAGCGGTAACAGGGGATCTGGGGCCAACGTCCTGACTTTC
NA,TRBV19,TRBJ1-2,NA,CASRYMNGYTF,TGTGCCAGTAGATACATGAATGGCTACACCTTC
NA,TRBV7-2,TRBJ1-3,NA,CASSSVQSSGNTIYF,TGTGCCAGCAGCTCGGTGCAGAGCTCTGGAAACACCATATATTTT
NA,TRBV7-2,TRBJ2-5,once,CASSFRRGQETQYF,TGTGCCAGCAGCTTCAGGCGGGGTCAAGAGACCCAGTACTTC
TRBD2,TRBV5-4,TRBJ2-3,NA,CASSLRRGVDTQYF,TGTGCCAGCAGCTTGCGGCGGGGGGTAGATACGCAGTATTTT
NA,TRBV2,TRBJ2-3,NA,CASSANRNTDTQYF,TGTGCCAGCAGTGCGAACCGGAACACAGATACGCAGTATTTT
NA,TRBV4-1,TRBJ1-1,NA,CASSQAGGVRTEAFF,TGCGCCAGCAGCCAGGCGGGGGGGGTTCGCACTGAAGCTTTCTTT
NA,TRBV4-1,TRBJ2-5,NA,CASSQDEGIGETQYF,TGCGCCAGCAGCCAAGACGAGGGTATAGGGGAGACCCAGTACTTC
NA,TRBV28,TRBJ1-1,NA,CASSLRGGRMNTEAFF,TGTGCCAGCAGTCTCCGAGGGGGACGCATGAACACTGAAGCTTTCTTT
TRBD1,TRBV14,TRBJ2-4,NA,CASSSQGVGNIQYF,TGTGCCAGCTCCTCACAGGGGGTGGGAAACATTCAGTACTTC
TRBD1,TRBV18,TRBJ2-5,once,CASSQSRDSQETQYF,TGTGCCAGCTCACAGTCCCGGGACAGCCAAGAGACCCAGTACTTC
NA,TRBV25-1,TRBJ2-1,NA,CASSRRSGTRNEQFF,TGTGCCAGCAGTCGACGGTCCGGGACAAGGAATGAGCAGTTCTTC
NA,TRBV11-2,TRBJ2-1,NA,CASSFPLAYSYNEQFF,TGTGCCAGCAGCTTTCCGCTAGCCTACTCCTACAATGAGCAGTTCTTC
TRBD1,TRBV20-1,TRBJ2-1,NA,CSATRGREQFF,TGCAGTGCGACCAGGGGGCGTGAGCAGTTCTTC
NA,TRBV5-6,TRBJ1-5,NA,CASSSGPSRGGNQPQHF,TGTGCCAGCAGCTCAGGGCCCTCTCGGGGAGGTAATCAGCCCCAGCATTTT
NA,TRBV11-3,TRBJ2-3,NA,CASSLVSSTDTQYF,TGTGCCAGCAGCTTAGTCAGTAGCACAGATACGCAGTATTTT
NA,TRBV7-8,TRBJ1-5,NA,CASSLGRERQPQHF,TGTGCCAGCAGCTTAGGAAGGGAGCGGCAGCCCCAGCATTTT
TRBD2,TRBV5-1,TRBJ2-1,NA,CASSPNAWAGDEQFF,TGCGCCAGCAGCCCCAACGCGTGGGCGGGGGATGAGCAGTTCTTC
NA,TRBV9,TRBJ1-3,once,CASSQFGTNGNTIYF,TGTGCCAGCAGCCAGTTCGGGACAAATGGAAACACCATATATTTT
TRBD2,TRBV5-6,TRBJ2-3,NA,CASSFLGLAGTDTQYF,TGTGCCAGCAGCTTTTTGGGACTAGCGGGGACAGATACGCAGTATTTT